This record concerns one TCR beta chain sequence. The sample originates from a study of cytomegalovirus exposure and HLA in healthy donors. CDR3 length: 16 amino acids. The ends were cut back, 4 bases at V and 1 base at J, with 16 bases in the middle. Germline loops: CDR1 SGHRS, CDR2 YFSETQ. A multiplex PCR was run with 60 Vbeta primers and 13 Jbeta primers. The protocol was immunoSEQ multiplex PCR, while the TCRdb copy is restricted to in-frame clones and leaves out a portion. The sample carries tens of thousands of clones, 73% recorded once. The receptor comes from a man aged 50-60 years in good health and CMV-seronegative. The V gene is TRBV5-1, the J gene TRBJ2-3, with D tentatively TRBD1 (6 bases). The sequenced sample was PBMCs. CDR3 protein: CASSPGSGARTDTQYF. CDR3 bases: TGCGCCAGCAGCCCGGGCTCAGGGGCGCGCACAGATACGCAGTATTTT.